This T cell receptor beta chain was profiled in a study of blood T cell repertoires in COVID-19 (dated by TCRdb to 2020 to 2021). With respect to the entire study: Samples covering the acute and convalescent phases of COVID-19 were provided by collaborators in the United States, Italy and Spain. The prospective study material was composed of cDNA or gDNA derived from T cells, B-cell-depleted T cells, or PBMCs. Deeply sampled blood TCRbeta repertoires from subjects exposed to, actively infected with, or recovered from COVID-19 were included in the dataset. The repertoires were made available in a free public database intended to serve as a resource for research on the immune response to SARS-CoV-2. The samples were drawn from two sources: the first 160 participants of the ongoing ImmuneRACE study, and 1,254 subjects contributed by 6 global collaborators. The sample metadata nearly always contained a de-identified subject ID, COVID-19 status, age in years and sex. Where available, HLA class I and class II types were obtained from metadata supplied by the sample provider rather than from assay-based typing.

TCRbeta CDR3 regions were amplified from genomic DNA using the immunoSEQ Assay, a bias-controlled multiplex PCR. The paper's processing steps were these. The number of nucleated cells in each sample was estimated from the amplification of reference gene primers within the assay. To quantify the absolute abundance of each unique TCRbeta CDR3 rearrangement, sequence reads were collapsed and filtered. For each sample, productive Simpson clonality was calculated as the square root of Simpson's diversity index across productive rearrangements. TCRdb mirrors the immuneACCESS table, restricted to in-frame sequences. Some clones are absent from its copies; in checked studies, under half trace to an unresolved V gene, and the reason for the others is unknown. V and J calls and clone size are copied from that table; D and trimming were computed from the DNA. The sample has 90,000 to 150,000 clones on record, 60% to 85% of them singletons. The leading ten clones occupy around 0.9% of the sample.

Collaborating institutions collected whole blood in K2EDTA tubes following their own protocols. For TCRbeta analysis, collaborator samples were shipped as frozen whole blood, as isolated PBMCs, or as DNA extracted from either sample type. CDR1 is given as LGHDT and CDR2 as YNNKEL, both from the germline V gene (reference sequence). Trimming accounts for 1 base at V and 3 bases at J, while the number of junction bases matched to no gene is 6. There are 16 amino acids in the CDR3, from cysteine to phenylalanine inclusive. Only the CDR3 DNA is retained, 48 bases long and in frame from the first base. Overall study outcomes, separate from this receptor: The amount of clinical and demographic metadata varied by source and participant and was provided uncurated.

Regarding this clone: Its antigen is unknown. The sample holds no much larger clone one base away, and base qualities are not on file.

The specimen was peripheral blood. The rearranged chain carries TRBV3-1 (or the pseudogene TRBV3-2) and TRBJ2-7; 10 central nucleotides agree with TRBD1. The source is a human donor with acute or convalescent COVID-19. The donor label of this sample is uncertain. The CDR3 region has the sequence CASSQVGQGSIYEQYF. The DNA sequence is as follows: TGTGCCAGCAGCCAAGTGGGACAGGGGAGTATCTACGAGCAGTACTTC.